Sequencing of this T cell receptor beta chain was carried out in a study of regulatory T cells in long-lasting Graves disease (dated by TCRdb to the early 2020s). Regarding the research as a whole: Persistent Graves' disease was defined as persistently positive TSH receptor autoantibodies together with antithyroid drug treatment for over 5 years. The study was registered as a clinical trial and conducted in China. Peripheral blood TCR sequencing and RNA sequencing compared persistent Graves' disease patients with newly diagnosed Graves' disease patients. Persistent Graves' disease patients in the clinical cohort had taken antithyroid drugs for 9 to 11 years on average. TCR sequencing covered some 13 persistent and 20 or so newly diagnosed Graves' disease patients, some 33 samples in total.

The CDR3, from cysteine to phenylalanine, totals 16 residues. Only the CDR3 DNA stays, 48 bases, in frame from base 1. Note on this clonotype: Its target antigen remains unknown. This may arise from a read error, as a much more abundant clone is one base away.

General conclusions and limits of the study: The authors noted that the small sample size was a limitation that may lower accuracy. Persistent patients shared more public clonotypes among themselves (under 3,000) than newly diagnosed patients did (nearly 1,000). Persistent Graves' disease patients showed lower TCR Shannon entropy and fewer highly expanded clones than newly diagnosed patients, suggesting clonal expansion. Only the TCR beta chain was sequenced and analyzed. Preferential use of TRBV28, TRBJ1-2 and TRBJ2-5 was observed in persistent disease, whereas TRBV20-1 and TRBJ2-1 were favored in newly diagnosed disease. Peripheral blood alone was examined, since thyroid tissue, which constituted the primary lesion, could not be accessed.

The library relied on multiplex PCR. This sample was sequenced with an Illumina HiSeq 4000. To build TCR beta libraries, CDR3 regions were amplified by Arm-PCR using iRepertoire HTBI primers. Before sequencing, the PCR products underwent gel purification. In the source study's methods: Gene usage analysis of CDR3 amino acid clonotypes used the 62 TRBV and some 15 TRBJ segments found across samples. COPE and FqMerger were used to merge filtered high-quality paired reads into contigs. BLAST was used to align contigs to IMGT TRBV, TRBD and TRBJ reference genes, and CDR3 was defined according to IMGT. Any clonotype with a frequency above 0.1% was counted as a highly expanded clone. Repertoire diversity was measured by Shannon entropy, and V-J evenness by the Gini coefficient. Public clonotypes were defined as clonotypes shared by more than one individual. TCRdb cleaned the public reads at Q25 with fastp, built clones with MiXCR and kept in-frame beta chains. Identical CDR3 protein sequences are pooled into one entry, listed with their most common genes and DNA. It is TCRdb's table, rather than the study itself, that gives the V and J calls and clone size. The sample yields about 470,000 distinct CDR3 sequences; less than 25% were counted once. About 8.3% of the sample rests with the top ten.

Taken with the paper, the label for time point translates to: persistent/refractory GD, antithyroid drugs over 5 years with positive TRAb. RNA was extracted from PBMCs in TRIzol for both TCR sequencing and RNA sequencing. Graves' disease was diagnosed according to American Thyroid Association guidelines. The patients came from an endocrinology department in Xi'an, China. Each patient gave approximately 9 milliliters of peripheral blood, collected in an EDTA anticoagulant tube. PBMCs were isolated by Ficoll Paque Plus density gradient separation without further T cell sorting. An Agilent 2100 Bioanalyzer and agarose gel were used to assess RNA quality, and a NanoDrop 2000 was used to measure RNA concentration.

The receptor's source is a female donor with Graves disease. Source: peripheral blood mononuclear cells (PBMCs), taken when the disease was refractory, from a patient treated with antithyroid drugs. In this chain, TRBV12-3 or TRBV12-4 is recombined with TRBJ1-4; the D gene identity is not certain. The CDR3 reads CASGLRSLATNEKLFF. The DNA is as follows: TGTGCCAGCGGTTTACGGTCCCTCGCAACTAATGAAAAACTGTTTTTT.